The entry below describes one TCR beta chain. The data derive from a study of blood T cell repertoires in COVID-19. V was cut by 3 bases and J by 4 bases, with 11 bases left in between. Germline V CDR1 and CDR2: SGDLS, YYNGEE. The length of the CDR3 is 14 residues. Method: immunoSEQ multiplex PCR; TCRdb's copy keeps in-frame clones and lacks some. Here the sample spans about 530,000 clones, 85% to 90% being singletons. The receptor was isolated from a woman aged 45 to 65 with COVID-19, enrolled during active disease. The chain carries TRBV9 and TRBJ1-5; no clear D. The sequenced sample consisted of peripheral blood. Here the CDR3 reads CASSASGRNQPQHF. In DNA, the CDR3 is TGTGCCAGCAGCGCCAGCGGACGGAATCAGCCCCAGCATTTT. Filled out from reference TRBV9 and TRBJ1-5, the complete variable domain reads DSGVTQTPKHLITATGQRVTLRCSPRSGDLSVYWYQQSLDQGLQFLIQYYNGEERAKGNILERFSAQQFPDLHSELNLSSLELGDSALYFCASSASGRNQPQHFGDGTRLSIL.